The 27 T cell receptor beta chains below were found in one sample sequenced in a study of read filtering for tumor transcriptome and immune sequencing. The library was built from 400 to 500 ng RNA with molecular barcoded adaptors for alpha/delta and beta/gamma chains. TCRdb processed the reads anew with MiXCR; each CDR3 protein has one entry. The sample includes 90,000 or so distinct CDR3 sequences, around a fifth of them seen just once. The sequencing input was a population of CD138-negative cells sorted from bone marrow. These receptors were collected from a donor at least 40 years old with multiple myeloma.

The table lists this clonotype with many counts. The rearrangement links TRBV30 to TRBJ2-7, with 9 bases matching TRBD2. Germline V gene lookup returns CDR1 GTSNPN and CDR2 SVGIG (reference sequence). This CDR3 comprises 16 residues. J was trimmed by 5 bases and V by 8 bases; bases with no gene match: 19. CDR3 sequence (DNA): TGTGCCGCAAACGGGCTAGCGGGGCCCTTCGGCAACGAGCAGTACTTC. This codes for CAANGLAGPFGNEQYF.

This clonotype was detected many times. The rearrangement links TRBV7-3 to TRBJ2-3, with D possibly being TRBD2 (5 bases). This CDR3 contains 15 residues. Germline CDR1 is SGHTA and CDR2 is FQGTGA. V was clipped by 5 bases and J by 1 base, with 13 bases between them. CDR3 coding DNA: TGTGCCAGCAGCGAGTCGACTATTCGCACAGATACGCAGTATTTT. Its translation is CASSESTIRTDTQYF.

The V gene is TRBV19, the J gene TRBJ1-2; D gene ambiguous. The CDR3 is 11 amino acids. V was clipped by 10 bases and J by 8 bases, with 14 bases between them. Germline CDR1 reads LNHDA; CDR2 reads SQIVND (reference sequence). The CDR3 protein is CANTGNHGYTF. The CDR3 DNA reads TGTGCCAATACCGGTAACCACGGCTACACCTTC.

Details on this clonotype: A read error may explain this, as a much larger clone is one base away. V and J are TRBV29-1 and TRBJ1-1; 7 bases agree with TRBD1. CDR1 is SQVTM and CDR2 is ANQGSEA in the germline V gene. V was pared by 3 bases and J by 6 bases, with 10 bases of the junction left unmatched. The CDR3 has 14 residues. This CDR3 reads CSVEGQGEGAEAFF. The DNA for the CDR3 is TGCAGCGTTGAGGGGCAGGGGGAGGGGGCTGAAGCTTTCTTT.

DNA of the CDR3: TGTGCCAGCAGTTTCGACTCAAATACGCAGTATTTT. It encodes CASSFDSNTQYF. The chain uses TRBV2 and TRBJ2-3; D remains ambiguous. V was pared by 5 bases and J by 7 bases, with 10 bases between. Per the germline V gene, CDR1 is SNHLY and CDR2 is FYNNEI. The CDR3 spans 12 residues.

This chain uses TRBV6-6 with TRBJ1-3; the match to TRBD1 covers 7 bases. The CDR3 totals 17 residues. Looked up from germline, CDR1 is MNHNY and CDR2 is SVGAGI (reference sequence). J lost 0 bases, V lost 0 bases, and 5 bases had no gene match. The CDR3 DNA sequence: TGTGCCAGCAGTTACTCCTCCGGACAGGCCTCTGGAAACACCATATATTTT. Encoded protein: CASSYSSGQASGNTIYF.

This clonotype has more than one count but fewer than ten. This CDR3 reads CSAPSPGTVNQPQHF. CDR3 bases: TGCAGTGCTCCCTCTCCCGGGACAGTAAATCAGCCCCAGCATTTT. The chain links TRBV20-1 to TRBJ1-5, with 7 bases aligning to TRBD1. CDR3 length: 15 amino acids. V lost 5 bases, J lost 4 bases, and 11 bases stayed unmatched. CDR1 and CDR2 from the germline V gene are DFQATT and SNEGSKA (reference sequence).

This clonotype was recorded at least ten times. V is TRBV20-1 and J is TRBJ2-1; the match to TRBD2 covers 13 bases. This CDR3 region has 15 residues. The ends lost 5 bases at V and 7 bases at J; junction bases unmatched: 8. CDR1 is DFQATT, CDR2 SNEGSKA, per germline (reference sequence). CDR3 amino acids: CSAQPTSGGLNEQFF. The CDR3 DNA sequence: TGCAGTGCTCAACCGACTAGCGGGGGGTTAAATGAGCAGTTCTTC.

This clonotype has ten or more counts. The rearrangement uses TRBV7-9 and TRBJ1-4; no clear D gene. CDR3 length: 14 residues. V was shortened by 2 bases and J by 8 bases, with 12 bases between the two germline ends. The germline V gene has CDR1 SEHNR and CDR2 FQNEAQ (reference sequence). CDR3 sequence: CASSLSSSREKLFF. The CDR3 nucleotides read TGTGCCAGCAGCTTATCGTCTTCGAGAGAAAAACTGTTTTTT.

As for this clonotype: A much more abundant neighbour one base away suggests this may be a read error. J is TRBJ1-1 and V is TRBV5-1; D is unresolved. The CDR3 extends over 15 amino acids. Trimming took 3 bases from V and 1 from J, leaving 13 bases between them. Germline values: CDR1 SGHRS, CDR2 YFSETQ. This chain's CDR3 is CASSSGAGRNTEAFF. The CDR3 bases are TGCGCCAGCAGCTCGGGCGCGGGGAGGAACACTGAAGCTTTCTTT.

This clonotype was observed a few times. A much larger clone is a single base away; this may be a read error. The chain links TRBV7-2 to TRBJ2-5; D gene uncertain. The CDR3 spans 16 residues. Germline CDR1 SGHTA, CDR2 FQGNSA. CDR3 in amino acids: CAGSLGLTPIQETQYF. In DNA, the CDR3 is TGTGCCGGCAGCTTAGGGCTCACGCCGATCCAGGAGACCCAGTACTTC.

This clonotype was detected ten times or more. The chain uses TRBV5-1 and TRBJ2-3, with D perhaps TRBD1 or TRBD2 (6 bases each). Trimming stripped 1 base from V and 6 bases from J, with 15 bases between. CDR1 is SGHRS, CDR2 YFSETQ, per germline. The CDR3 consists of 15 residues. CDR3 region: CASSLWGDKMDTQYF. DNA for the CDR3: TGCGCCAGCAGCTTGTGGGGGGACAAGATGGATACGCAGTATTTT.

Ten or more counts support this clonotype. The rearrangement joins TRBV7-3 to TRBJ2-1; D unclear. Germline CDR1 SGHTA, CDR2 FQGTGA. V was pared by 2 bases and J by 5 bases, with 16 bases between. The CDR3 is 16 residues long. CDR3 sequence reads: CASSLDRWTEDNEQFF. Written as DNA, the CDR3 is TGTGCCAGCAGCTTAGATAGATGGACGGAAGACAATGAGCAGTTCTTC. The variable domain in full, with the rest retrieved from reference TRBV7-3 and TRBJ2-1, is GAGVSQTPSNKVTEKGKYVELRCDPISGHTALYWYRQSLGQGPEFLIYFQGTGAADDSGLPNDRFFAVRPEGSVSTLKIQRTERGDSAVYLCASSLDRWTEDNEQFFGPGTRLTVL.

The chain joins TRBV7-8 to TRBJ1-5; 7 bases align to TRBD1. The CDR3 is 18 residues long. The germline V gene has CDR1 SGHVS and CDR2 FQNEAQ. V lost 4 bases, J lost 5 bases, and 17 bases stayed unmatched. CDR3 sequence: CASSSRGVFGKQDQPQHF. The CDR3, as DNA: TGTGCCAGCAGCTCCAGGGGGGTATTCGGGAAGCAGGATCAGCCCCAGCATTTT. The variable domain in full, completed from reference TRBV7-8 and TRBJ1-5, reads GAGVSQSPRYKVAKRGQDVALRCDPISGHVSLFWYQQALGQGPEFLTYFQNEAQLDKSGLPSDRFFAERPEGSVSTLKIQRTQQEDSAVYLCASSSRGVFGKQDQPQHFGDGTRLSIL.

Turning to this clonotype: Because it lacks the conserved phenylalanine or tryptophan at the end, this CDR3 is likely a read error. V and J are TRBV20-1 and TRBJ2-1; 9 bases match TRBD2. The V gene's germline CDR1 is DFQATT and CDR2 SNEGSKA (reference sequence). The CDR3 consists of 12 residues. The CDR3 coding sequence is TGCAGCGCTAGCGGGGTTTCCAATGAGCAGTTCTTA. It yields the protein CSASGVSNEQFL.

As concerns this clonotype: The junction departs from germline at one end; a sequencing error may be responsible. This chain's CDR3 is CSAVSDWSTYEQCF. The CDR3 nucleotides are TGCAGTGCAGTCTCTGACTGGAGTACCTACGAGCAGTGCTTC. V gene TRBV20-1 combines with J gene TRBJ2-7; D uncertain. The germline V gene has CDR1 DFQATT and CDR2 SNEGSKA (reference sequence). The CDR3 loop spans 14 amino acids.

This clonotype was counted only a few times. The chain links TRBV28 to TRBJ2-5, with TRBD2 identical over 8 bases. CDR1 MDHEN and CDR2 SYDVKM come from the germline V gene. CDR3 size: 15 residues. V was pared by 8 bases and J by 5 bases, with 13 bases of the junction left unmatched. The CDR3 DNA follows: TGTGCCAGCGCCTATCCCGGGGGGGCGCGGGAGACCCAGTACTTC. Its translation: CASAYPGGARETQYF.

As to this clonotype: A read error is possible here, since a much larger clone lies one base away. V and J are TRBV6-2 or TRBV6-3 and TRBJ2-3; D is undetermined. The J call is uncertain, as TRBJ1-5 better fits the DNA end. The CDR3 extends over 13 amino acids. CDR1 is MNHEY, CDR2 SVGEGT, per germline. The CDR3 region is CASRSLVGDTQHF. For the CDR3, the DNA is TGTGCCAGCAGGTCACTAGTCGGCGATACGCAGCATTTT.

This clonotype was counted at least ten times. This chain uses TRBV20-1 with TRBJ2-7, with D perhaps TRBD1 (6 bases). The germline gives CDR1 DFQATT, CDR2 SNEGSKA (reference sequence). This CDR3 comprises 13 residues. V lost 6 bases to trimming and J lost 6 bases, with 18 bases between them. CDR3 nucleotides: TGCAGTGCGGAACAGGGTTTAGGTGGCGAGCAGTACTTC. Translating gives CSAEQGLGGEQYF.

Worth noting for this clonotype: The missing conserved phenylalanine or tryptophan at the end of this CDR3 makes a read error likely. The rearrangement joins TRBV20-1 to TRBJ2-5; unclear D gene. Germline V lookup: CDR1 DFQATT, CDR2 SNEGSKA (reference sequence). The CDR3 consists of 13 residues. V was trimmed by 5 bases and J by 0 bases, leaving 10 bases between them. The CDR3 region is CSAPDPNQETQYV. CDR3 in DNA: TGCAGTGCTCCCGACCCCAACCAAGAGACCCAGTACGTC.

This clonotype has at least ten counts. J is TRBJ1-1 and V is TRBV7-8; D is unresolved. The ends were cut back, 5 bases at V and 0 bases at J, with 7 bases in the middle. CDR3 length: 13 amino acids. Per the germline V gene, CDR1 is SGHVS and CDR2 is FQNEAQ. The CDR3 is CASSPNLNTEAFF. The DNA of the CDR3 is TGTGCCAGCAGCCCCAACTTGAACACTGAAGCTTTCTTT. The whole variable domain, filled in from reference TRBV7-8 and TRBJ1-1, reads GAGVSQSPRYKVAKRGQDVALRCDPISGHVSLFWYQQALGQGPEFLTYFQNEAQLDKSGLPSDRFFAERPEGSVSTLKIQRTQQEDSAVYLCASSPNLNTEAFFGQGTRLTVV.

About this clonotype: A read error may explain this, as a much larger clone is one base away. The CDR3 loop is CASGYDRVGQYF. The CDR3 DNA follows: TGCGCCAGCGGTTATGACAGGGTGGGGCAGTATTTT. V gene TRBV4-1 combines with J gene TRBJ2-3, with 7 nucleotides matching TRBD1. Germline V gives CDR1 MGHRA, CDR2 YSYEKL. V lost 8 bases and J lost 11; bases outside the gene matches: 10. The CDR3 is made up of 12 amino acids.

The chain joins TRBV13 to TRBJ2-7, with 12 positions matching TRBD1. CDR1 and CDR2 (germline): PRHDT, FYEKMQ (reference sequence). V trimming: 6 bases; J trimming: 6 bases; junction bases outside the gene matches: 12. The CDR3 is 16 residues long. CDR3 residues: CASSSTTGTGGREQYF. The CDR3 bases are TGTGCCAGCAGTTCGACTACCGGGACAGGGGGCCGCGAGCAGTACTTC.

This chain uses TRBV7-8 with TRBJ2-1; 9 nucleotides align to TRBD2. The V and J ends lost 5 bases and 4 bases, in that order; junction bases with no gene match: 9. Looked up from germline, CDR1 is SGHVS and CDR2 is FQNEAQ. The CDR3 is 16 amino acids. In DNA form, the CDR3 reads TGTGCCAGCAGCCGGATAGCGGGGGCCCCTTACAATGAGCAGTTCTTC. Encoded protein: CASSRIAGAPYNEQFF.

For this clonotype: The CDR3 does not close with the conserved phenylalanine or tryptophan, likely indicating a read error. The chain couples TRBV27 to TRBJ2-3, with 8 bases matching TRBD2. The CDR3 covers 21 residues. Germline CDR1 is MNHEY and CDR2 is SMNVEV (reference sequence). V trimming: 7 bases; J trimming: 2 bases; junction bases outside the gene matches: 26. The CDR3 region has the DNA TGTGCCAGCACCCCTCACGGGGCGGGACTAGGAGGTTTCGGTCCCACAGATACGCAGTATTCT. Translated: CASTPHGAGLGGFGPTDTQYS.

This clonotype was observed many times. The gene calls are TRBV28 and TRBJ2-2, with D uncertain. V was cut by 6 bases and J by 0 bases, with 8 bases left in between. Germline CDR1 reads MDHEN; CDR2 reads SYDVKM. The CDR3 runs 14 residues. This CDR3 reads CASRGNTNTGELFF. For the CDR3, the DNA is TGTGCCAGCAGAGGGAACACGAACACCGGGGAGCTGTTTTTT.

There are many counts of this clonotype. One end of the junction varies from germline; a read error may be responsible. This sequence joins TRBV6-5 and TRBJ1-4, with unresolved D. Germline V gives CDR1 MNHEY, CDR2 SVGAGI. The CDR3 totals 15 residues. CDR3 sequence (DNA): TGTGCCAGCGGTTACTCGTCAGCAACTAATGAAAAACTGTTTTTT. It yields the protein CASGYSSATNEKLFF.